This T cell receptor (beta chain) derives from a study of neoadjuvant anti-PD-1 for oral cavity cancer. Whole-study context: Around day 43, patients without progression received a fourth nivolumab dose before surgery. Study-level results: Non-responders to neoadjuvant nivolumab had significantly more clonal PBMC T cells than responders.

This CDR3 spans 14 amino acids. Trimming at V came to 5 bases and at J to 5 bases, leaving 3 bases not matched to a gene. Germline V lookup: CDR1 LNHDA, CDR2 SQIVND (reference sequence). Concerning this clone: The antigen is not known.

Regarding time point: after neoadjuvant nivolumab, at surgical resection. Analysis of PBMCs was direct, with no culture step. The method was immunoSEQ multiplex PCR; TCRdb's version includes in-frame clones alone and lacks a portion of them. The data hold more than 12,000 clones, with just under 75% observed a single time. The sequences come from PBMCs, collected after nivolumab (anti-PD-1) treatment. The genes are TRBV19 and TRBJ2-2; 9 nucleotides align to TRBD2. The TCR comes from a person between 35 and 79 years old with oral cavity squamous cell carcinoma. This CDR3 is CASSRGRETGELFF. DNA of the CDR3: TGTGCCAGTAGTCGCGGGAGGGAGACCGGGGAGCTGTTTTTT.